This T cell receptor beta chain derives from a study of T cell responses to AZD1222 COVID-19 vaccine. Study-wide findings and caveats: Only 5 to 7 individuals given AZD1222 were seropositive at baseline. The donor group comprised mostly white British people and more females; the analysis possibly underestimated clonal diversity. Nearly half of the spike-specific TCRs reportedly recognize variant regions that carry no mutations.

Remarks on this clone: Its antigen is still unknown.

Whether given at about 4 or about 12 weeks, second doses were pooled. Some clones are missing from TCRdb's copy, which holds only in-frame ones; the method was immunoSEQ multiplex PCR. The sample lists 150,000 to 250,000 clones; approximately 93% were seen once. The sequencing here drew on peripheral blood, taken 28 days after the second AZD1222 dose. The receptor was isolated from an adult who received the AZD1222 COVID-19 vaccine.

Written as DNA, the CDR3 is TGTGCCAGCAGTTACTCGGGCGGGAGTAACGAGCAGTACTTC. It codes for CASSYSGGSNEQYF. The gene calls are TRBV6-6 and TRBJ2-7, with 7 bases that match TRBD2. Per germline, CDR1 MNHNY and CDR2 SVGAGI (reference sequence). The CDR3 runs 14 residues. J gave up 5 bases and V 0 bases, and 4 bases lay outside the gene matches.